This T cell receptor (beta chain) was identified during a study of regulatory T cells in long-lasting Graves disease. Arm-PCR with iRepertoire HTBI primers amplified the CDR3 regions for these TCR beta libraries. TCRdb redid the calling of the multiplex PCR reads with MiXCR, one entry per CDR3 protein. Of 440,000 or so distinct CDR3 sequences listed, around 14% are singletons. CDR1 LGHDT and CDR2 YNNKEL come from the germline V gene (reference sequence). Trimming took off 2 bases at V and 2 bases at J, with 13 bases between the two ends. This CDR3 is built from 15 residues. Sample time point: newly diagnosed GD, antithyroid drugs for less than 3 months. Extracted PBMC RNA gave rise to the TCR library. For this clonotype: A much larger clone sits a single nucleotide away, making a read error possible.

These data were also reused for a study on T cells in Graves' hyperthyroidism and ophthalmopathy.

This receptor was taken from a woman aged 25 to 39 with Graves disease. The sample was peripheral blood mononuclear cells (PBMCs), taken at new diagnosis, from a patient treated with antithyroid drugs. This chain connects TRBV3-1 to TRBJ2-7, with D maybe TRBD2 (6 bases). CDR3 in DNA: TGTGCCAGCAGCCAACTCGGGACTCTTGCCTACGAGCAGTACTTC. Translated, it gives CASSQLGTLAYEQYF.